Listed here are 9 T cell receptor beta chains from one sample, sequenced in a study of PD-1 blockade in classical Hodgkin lymphoma. The table came from immunoSEQ multiplex PCR; TCRdb's copy has only in-frame clones and leaves some out. This table holds approximately 13,000 clones, roughly 77% found once. Relapse was seen in all patients after autologous stem cell transplantation, and brentuximab vedotin exposure was variable. The source was peripheral blood mononuclear cells (PBMCs), collected at baseline. These TCRs come from a human donor with classical Hodgkin lymphoma.

The chain joins TRBV5-4 to TRBJ1-3, with D tentatively TRBD1 (6 bases). The CDR3 contains 15 residues. CDR1 and CDR2 (germline): SGHNT, YYREEE (reference sequence). V was clipped by 4 bases and J by 0 bases, with 11 bases between them. The CDR3 loop reads CASSPDRSSGNTIYF. The CDR3 DNA is TGTGCCAGCAGCCCAGACAGGAGCTCTGGAAACACCATATATTTT.

This clone came up a few times. The rearrangement joins TRBV6-5 to TRBJ2-2, with 7 positions matching TRBD1. The CDR3 extends over 14 amino acids. With 7 bases clipped from V and 6 bases from J, the junction kept 8 bases outside the gene matches. The germline gives CDR1 MNHEY, CDR2 SVGAGI. In nucleotides, the CDR3 is TGTGCCAGCACCGTCGACAGGGCAGCCGGGGAGCTGTTTTTT. This codes for CASTVDRAAGELFF.

The chain joins TRBV5-1 to TRBJ1-4; D possibly corresponds to TRBD1 (6 bases). Germline assignment: CDR1 SGHRS and CDR2 YFSETQ. The CDR3 extends over 14 amino acids. Between the trimmed V and J ends, which lost 3 bases and 8 bases, there was a span of 14 bases. CDR3 DNA sequence: TGCGCCAGCAGCTCACCAGGGGTGGGAGAAAAACTGTTTTTT. It specifies CASSSPGVGEKLFF.

The chain is built from TRBV27 and TRBJ1-2; no firm D call. The CDR3 runs to 13 residues. Trimming shortened V by 5 bases and J by 4 bases, and 11 bases separated the two germline ends. Germline values: CDR1 MNHEY, CDR2 SMNVEV (reference sequence). CDR3 sequence (DNA): TGTGCCAGCAGTGCGGCAGCCAGCTATGGCTACACCTTC. Translating it yields CASSAAASYGYTF.

The J gene is TRBJ1-1, the V gene TRBV29-1; possibly TRBD1 for D (6 bases). V lost 5 bases and J lost 4, with 14 bases in between. Germline V gene data show CDR1 as SQVTM and CDR2 as ANQGSEA. This CDR3 is built from 13 residues. The CDR3 DNA reads as TGCAGCGTTTCTATACAGGGAGGCACTGAAGCTTTCTTT. It is translated as CSVSIQGGTEAFF.

The rearrangement uses TRBV29-1 and TRBJ2-3; D gene uncertain. The CDR3 consists of 14 residues. The V gene lost 4 bases and the J gene lost 4 bases, with 15 bases spanning the gap. Germline V CDR1 and CDR2: SQVTM, ANQGSEA. As DNA, the CDR3 is TGCAGCGTTGGTTCCAGACTCATCGCAGATACGCAGTATTTT. It encodes CSVGSRLIADTQYF.

CDR3 residues: CASSRGGVIQPQHF. The CDR3 DNA reads TGTGCCAGCAGCCGAGGTGGTGTAATTCAGCCCCAGCATTTT. The V call is TRBV7-9, the J call TRBJ1-5; D remains ambiguous. The CDR3 consists of 14 residues. V was clipped by 5 bases and J by 6 bases, with 14 bases between them. Germline assignment: CDR1 SEHNR and CDR2 FQNEAQ (reference sequence). Filled out from reference TRBV7-9 and TRBJ1-5, the complete variable domain reads DTGVSQNPRHKITKRGQNVTFRCDPISEHNRLYWYRQTLGQGPEFLTYFQNEAQLEKSRLLSDRFSAERPKGSFSTLEIQRTEQGDSAMYLCASSRGGVIQPQHFGDGTRLSIL.

The chain joins TRBV11-2 to TRBJ1-2, with TRBD1 identical over 8 bases. The CDR3 contains 14 residues. The junction had 6 bases not matched to a gene; V was cut back by 5 bases and J by 4 bases. Germline V gene lookup returns CDR1 SGHAT and CDR2 FQNNGV. The CDR3 region has the DNA TGTGCCAGCAGCCTAGGACAGGGAGGCTATGGCTACACCTTC. This encodes CASSLGQGGYGYTF.

The rearrangement links TRBV5-1 to TRBJ2-7; D is unresolved. Germline-derived CDR1 and CDR2 are SGHRS and YFSETQ. Trimming shortened V by 1 base and J by 0 bases, and 14 bases separated the two germline ends. The CDR3 has 16 residues. CDR3 DNA sequence: TGCGCCAGCAGCTTGTCTGGGCGGAGTAGCTCCTACGAGCAGTACTTC. Residues: CASSLSGRSSSYEQYF.